The rows below give T cell receptor beta chains drawn from one sample of a study of blood T cell repertoires in COVID-19. Method: immunoSEQ multiplex PCR; TCRdb's copy keeps in-frame clones and lacks some. The sample includes around 120,000 clones, about four fifths of them seen just once. The sample consisted of peripheral blood. The source of these receptors is a woman over 75 with acute or convalescent COVID-19. Both conserved end residues are part of each CDR3.

TRBJ2-1 TRBV4-2 CASSQDRSAVGGDEQFF
TRBJ2-2 TRBV6-5 CASRRGQGITGELFF
TRBJ2-1 TRBV7-9 CASSPPPAGSNEQFF
TRBJ2-1 TRBV7-9 CASSFLAGGHGEQFF
TRBJ1-5 TRBV28 CASSSGRRQVNQPQHF
TRBJ2-2 TRBV5-1 CASSLDGSGNTGELFF
TRBJ1-5 TRBV30 CAWSEGRDQPQHF
TRBJ2-3 TRBV20-1 CSASLNYGGTTDTQYF
TRBJ1-1 TRBV7-3 CASSFDGSTEAFF
TRBJ2-1 TRBV18 CASSPNQRWGGLYNEQFF
TRBJ1-1 TRBV5-1 CASSQGTGVTFEAFF
TRBJ1-4 TRBV5-1 CASSYRGVATNEKLFF
TRBJ1-6 TRBV21-1 CASSTRQDRPRWGPLHF